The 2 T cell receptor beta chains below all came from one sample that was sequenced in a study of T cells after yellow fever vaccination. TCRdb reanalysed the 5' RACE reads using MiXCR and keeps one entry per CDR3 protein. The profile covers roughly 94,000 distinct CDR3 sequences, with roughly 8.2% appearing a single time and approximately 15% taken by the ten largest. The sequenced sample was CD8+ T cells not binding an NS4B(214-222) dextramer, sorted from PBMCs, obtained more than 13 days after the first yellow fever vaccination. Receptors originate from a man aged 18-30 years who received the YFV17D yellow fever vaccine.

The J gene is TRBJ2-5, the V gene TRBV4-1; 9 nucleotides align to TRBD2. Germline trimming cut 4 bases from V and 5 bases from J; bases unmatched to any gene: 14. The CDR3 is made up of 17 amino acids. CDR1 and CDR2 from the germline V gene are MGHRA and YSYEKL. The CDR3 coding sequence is TGCGCCAGCAGCCCGGACACAACTAGCGGGCCCTTGGAGACCCAGTACTTC. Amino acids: CASSPDTTSGPLETQYF.

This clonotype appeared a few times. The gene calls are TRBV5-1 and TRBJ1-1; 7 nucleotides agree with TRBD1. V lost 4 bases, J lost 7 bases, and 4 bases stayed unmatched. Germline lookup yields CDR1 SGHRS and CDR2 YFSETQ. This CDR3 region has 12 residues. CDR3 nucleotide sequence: TGCGCCAGCAGCGACAGGGCCAGTGAAGCTTTCTTT. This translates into CASSDRASEAFF.